The clone carrying this T cell receptor beta chain was found a few times. This record belongs to a study of glioma-infiltrating T cells after dendritic cell vaccination. Time point here: after dendritic cell vaccination, including at tumor progression/relapse. Only patients with spare fresh-frozen tumor and over two years of follow-up were included. This CDR3 spans 17 amino acids. The ends lost 5 bases at V and 0 bases at J; junction bases unmatched: 10. Germline V lookup: CDR1 MDHEN, CDR2 SYDVKM. The repertoire was sequenced with immunoSEQ multiplex PCR; TCRdb's copy has only in-frame clones and lacks some. The profile shows approximately 48,000 clones, about 91% of them singletons.

This sequence was found in a human donor with glioblastoma. Sequenced material: blood, taken after dendritic cell vaccination. The J gene is TRBJ1-5, the V gene TRBV28, with 7 positions matching TRBD1. The CDR3 spells CASSPHTQGSSNQPQHF. CDR3 nucleotides: TGTGCCAGCAGTCCCCACACACAGGGGTCTAGCAATCAGCCCCAGCATTTT.